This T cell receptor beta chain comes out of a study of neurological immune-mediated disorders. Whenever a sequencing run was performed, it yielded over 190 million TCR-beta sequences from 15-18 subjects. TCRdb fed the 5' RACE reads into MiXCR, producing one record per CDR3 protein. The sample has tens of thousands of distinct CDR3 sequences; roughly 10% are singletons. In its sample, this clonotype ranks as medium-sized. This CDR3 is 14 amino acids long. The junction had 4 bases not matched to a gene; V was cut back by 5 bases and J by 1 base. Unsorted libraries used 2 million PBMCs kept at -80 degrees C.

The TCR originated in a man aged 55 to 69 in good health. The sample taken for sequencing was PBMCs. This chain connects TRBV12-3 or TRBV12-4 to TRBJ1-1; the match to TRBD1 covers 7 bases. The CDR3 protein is CASSQRTGNTEAFF. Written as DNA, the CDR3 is TGTGCCAGCAGTCAGAGGACAGGGAACACTGAAGCTTTCTTT.